A single sample is the source of the 12 T cell receptor beta chains below, sequenced in a study of tumor-infiltrating lymphocytes in primary liver carcinoma. Co-extracting RNA and DNA was done with about 17-30 mg of unsorted bulk tissue as input. From around 0.5 ug total RNA, TCR beta cDNA was generated with a primer in the constant region. Libraries of TCR beta came from three nested multiplex PCR rounds with slightly modified ARM-PCR. The first two PCR rounds, nine to ten cycles each, used TRBV1-TRBV30 forward primers and a C-beta reverse primer. MiXCR, run by TCRdb on the multiplex PCR reads, gives a single entry per CDR3 protein. The sample carries roughly 91,000 distinct CDR3 sequences, more than 60% recorded once. Sequenced sample: liver tumor tissue from sampling region 5. Indicated subset: tumor region T5, tumor centre. The receptors originated from a woman in her sixties or seventies with primary liver carcinoma and hepatitis B virus infection.

Comments on this clonotype: Mismatch with germline at one junction end may stem from a read error. The chain combines TRBV11-2 with TRBJ2-1, with D maybe TRBD2 (5 bases). This CDR3 has 15 residues. CDR1 SGHAT and CDR2 FQNNGV come from the germline V gene. This CDR3 is CASSLGTYSGNKQFF. CDR3 bases: TGTGCCAGCAGCTTAGGCACTTACAGCGGAAATAAGCAATTCTTC.

This clonotype has only a few counts. The junction does not match germline at one end; this may be a read error. V is TRBV11-3 and J is TRBJ2-1, with D unclear. The germline V gene has CDR1 SGHNT and CDR2 YENEEA. The CDR3 is made up of 12 amino acids. CDR3 sequence: CAISLNADEQFF. Written as DNA, the CDR3 is TGTGCCATCAGCTTAAATGCCGATGAGCAGTTCTTC. Drawing the rest from reference TRBV11-3 and TRBJ2-1, the complete variable domain is EAGVVQSPRYKIIEKKQPVAFWCNPISGHNTLYWYLQNLGQGPELLIRYENEEAVDDSQLPKDRFSAERLKGVDSTLKIQPAELGDSAVYLCAISLNADEQFFGPGTRLTVL.

A note on this clonotype: Because it lacks the conserved phenylalanine or tryptophan at the end, this CDR3 is likely a read error. The gene calls are TRBV11-1 and TRBJ2-7; D gene unclear. CDR1 SGHAT and CDR2 FQDESV come from the germline V gene (reference sequence). CDR3 length: 16 amino acids. DNA for the CDR3: TGTGCCAGTAGCTTAAACCCCTTCGGGCAAACCTACGAGCAGTACCTC. This gives the protein CASSLNPFGQTYEQYL.

On this clonotype itself: A read error may account for a junction end that differs from germline. The CDR3 is CASTLGSQETQHF. DNA of the CDR3: TGTGCCAGCACACTGGGTTCACAAGAGACCCAGCACTTC. The chain uses TRBV11-3 and TRBJ2-5, with D unresolved. This CDR3 region has 13 residues. Germline CDR1 reads SGHNT; CDR2 reads YENEEA.

The chain carries TRBV11-2 and TRBJ2-1; D is uncertain. TRBJ2-7 matches the DNA end more closely, so the J call is doubtful. The V gene's germline CDR1 is SGHAT and CDR2 FQNNGV. The CDR3 has 17 amino acids. CDR3 nucleotides: TGTGCCAGCAGCTTTACCCCACAGAGGAGCTCCTACAATAAGCAGTACTTC. Protein sequence: CASSFTPQRSSYNKQYF.

On this clonotype: As the CDR3 is not closed by the conserved phenylalanine or tryptophan, this likely results from a read error. CDR3 DNA sequence: TGTGCCAGCAGTTCGCGGACCTATACTTCTCAGACCCAGTACTAC. Protein: CASSSRTYTSQTQYY. V gene TRBV12-3 or TRBV12-4 combines with J gene TRBJ2-5; no definite D call. Trimming stripped 4 bases from V and 6 bases from J, with 18 bases between. CDR3 size: 15 residues.

This clonotype has at least ten counts. The chain links TRBV28 to TRBJ1-1; 8 nucleotides line up with TRBD1. The J segment lost 0 bases and the V segment lost 2 bases, leaving 5 bases of the junction unmatched. This CDR3 is built from 16 residues. Germline values: CDR1 MDHEN, CDR2 SYDVKM. The CDR3 nucleotides read TGTGCCAGCAGTTTACCTCGGACAGGGTTGAACACTGAAGCTTTCTTT. It translates to CASSLPRTGLNTEAFF.

Of note for this clonotype: A read error may be the cause here, since a much bigger clone is one base away. The chain has TRBV5-1 and TRBJ2-7, with 9 bases identical to TRBD1. The CDR3 runs to 16 residues. Per germline, CDR1 SGHRS and CDR2 YFSETQ. The CDR3 DNA follows: TGCGCCAGCAGCTTGGGCACAGGGGGCATCGGCTACGGGCAGTACTTC. Amino acid sequence: CASSLGTGGIGYGQYF.

The chain combines TRBV6-5 with TRBJ2-1; 11 positions match TRBD1. J was trimmed by 16 bases and V by 10 bases; bases with no gene match: 18. The CDR3 extends over 14 amino acids. Germline-derived CDR1 and CDR2 are MNHEY and SVGAGI. The CDR3 here is CANRGQGDYNERFF. The DNA for the CDR3 is TGTGCCAACAGGGGACAGGGGGACTACAATGAGCGATTCTTC.

This clonotype was counted ten times or more. J is TRBJ2-5 and V is TRBV5-1; 14 positions match TRBD2. CDR1 SGHRS and CDR2 YFSETQ come from the germline V gene. CDR3 length: 18 amino acids. J gave up 2 bases and V 0 bases, and 6 bases lay outside the gene matches. As DNA, the CDR3 is TGCGCCAGCAGCTTGGAGGGGACTAGCGGGAGCGGGCAAGAGACCCAGTACTTC. Amino acids: CASSLEGTSGSGQETQYF.

This clonotype was observed at least ten times. The chain joins TRBV29-1 to TRBJ1-2, with D unresolved. CDR1 is SQVTM and CDR2 is ANQGSEA in the germline V gene. This CDR3 spans 12 amino acids. Trimming removed 2 bases from V and 3 bases from J, with 7 bases in between. The CDR3 region is CSVERQDYGYTF. CDR3 coding DNA: TGCAGCGTTGAAAGGCAGGACTATGGCTACACCTTC.

Comments on this clonotype: It is likely a read error, because the conserved phenylalanine at the end of the CDR3 is missing. The V call is TRBV11-3, the J call TRBJ2-5, with D possibly matching TRBD1 (5 bases). CDR3 length: 12 amino acids. In germline, CDR1 is SGHNT, CDR2 YENEEA. The CDR3 is CVSSLGEETQYS. CDR3 sequence (DNA): TGTGTCAGCAGCTTAGGGGAAGAGACCCAGTACTCC.